This T cell receptor (beta chain) was documented in a study of shared clonotypes between healthy human individuals. The data were produced by immunoSEQ multiplex PCR, yet TCRdb's version contains in-frame clones alone and is incomplete. Of 950,000 to 1,200,000 clones listed, about 72% are singletons. Study-wide points: Shared clonotypes across all four donors exceeded non-shared ones in generation probability. In several donors, about 5% of naive CD4 clonotypes appeared in common.

The donors, all of them Caucasian adults, lived in Nashville, Tennessee. This CDR3 spans 16 amino acids. Germline CDR1 SNHLY, CDR2 FYNNEI. Losses at the gene ends were 7 bases for V and 0 bases for J; bases not matched to a gene: 10. Notes on this clone: The antigen remains undetermined.

Material for sequencing was memory CD4+ T cells from PBMCs. Subset: CD45RA-negative fraction. This TCR was sampled from a man aged 18 to 29 in good health. Some clones in this sample may be carry-over from other donors' samples. This chain links TRBV2 with TRBJ2-3; 7 bases fit TRBD2. CDR3 nucleotide sequence: TGTGCCAGCAACGGAGACAGCGGGGTTAGCACAGATACGCAGTATTTT. It translates to CASNGDSGVSTDTQYF.